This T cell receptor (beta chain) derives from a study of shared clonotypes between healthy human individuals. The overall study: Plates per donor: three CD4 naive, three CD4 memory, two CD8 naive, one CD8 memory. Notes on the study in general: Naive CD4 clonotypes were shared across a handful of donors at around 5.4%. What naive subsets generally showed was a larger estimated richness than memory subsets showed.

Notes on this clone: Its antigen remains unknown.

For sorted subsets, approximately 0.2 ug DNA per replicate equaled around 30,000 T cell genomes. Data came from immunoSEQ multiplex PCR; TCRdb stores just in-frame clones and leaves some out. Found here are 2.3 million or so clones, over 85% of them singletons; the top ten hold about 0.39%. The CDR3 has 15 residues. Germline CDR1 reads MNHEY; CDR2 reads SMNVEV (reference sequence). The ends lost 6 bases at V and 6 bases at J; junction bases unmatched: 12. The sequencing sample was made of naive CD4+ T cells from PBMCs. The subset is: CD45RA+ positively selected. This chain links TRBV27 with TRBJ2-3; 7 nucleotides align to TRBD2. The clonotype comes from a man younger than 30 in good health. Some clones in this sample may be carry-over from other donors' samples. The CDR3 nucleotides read TGTGCCAGCAGCCGCTGGGAGGGGATGTCGGATACGCAGTATTTT. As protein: CASSRWEGMSDTQYF.